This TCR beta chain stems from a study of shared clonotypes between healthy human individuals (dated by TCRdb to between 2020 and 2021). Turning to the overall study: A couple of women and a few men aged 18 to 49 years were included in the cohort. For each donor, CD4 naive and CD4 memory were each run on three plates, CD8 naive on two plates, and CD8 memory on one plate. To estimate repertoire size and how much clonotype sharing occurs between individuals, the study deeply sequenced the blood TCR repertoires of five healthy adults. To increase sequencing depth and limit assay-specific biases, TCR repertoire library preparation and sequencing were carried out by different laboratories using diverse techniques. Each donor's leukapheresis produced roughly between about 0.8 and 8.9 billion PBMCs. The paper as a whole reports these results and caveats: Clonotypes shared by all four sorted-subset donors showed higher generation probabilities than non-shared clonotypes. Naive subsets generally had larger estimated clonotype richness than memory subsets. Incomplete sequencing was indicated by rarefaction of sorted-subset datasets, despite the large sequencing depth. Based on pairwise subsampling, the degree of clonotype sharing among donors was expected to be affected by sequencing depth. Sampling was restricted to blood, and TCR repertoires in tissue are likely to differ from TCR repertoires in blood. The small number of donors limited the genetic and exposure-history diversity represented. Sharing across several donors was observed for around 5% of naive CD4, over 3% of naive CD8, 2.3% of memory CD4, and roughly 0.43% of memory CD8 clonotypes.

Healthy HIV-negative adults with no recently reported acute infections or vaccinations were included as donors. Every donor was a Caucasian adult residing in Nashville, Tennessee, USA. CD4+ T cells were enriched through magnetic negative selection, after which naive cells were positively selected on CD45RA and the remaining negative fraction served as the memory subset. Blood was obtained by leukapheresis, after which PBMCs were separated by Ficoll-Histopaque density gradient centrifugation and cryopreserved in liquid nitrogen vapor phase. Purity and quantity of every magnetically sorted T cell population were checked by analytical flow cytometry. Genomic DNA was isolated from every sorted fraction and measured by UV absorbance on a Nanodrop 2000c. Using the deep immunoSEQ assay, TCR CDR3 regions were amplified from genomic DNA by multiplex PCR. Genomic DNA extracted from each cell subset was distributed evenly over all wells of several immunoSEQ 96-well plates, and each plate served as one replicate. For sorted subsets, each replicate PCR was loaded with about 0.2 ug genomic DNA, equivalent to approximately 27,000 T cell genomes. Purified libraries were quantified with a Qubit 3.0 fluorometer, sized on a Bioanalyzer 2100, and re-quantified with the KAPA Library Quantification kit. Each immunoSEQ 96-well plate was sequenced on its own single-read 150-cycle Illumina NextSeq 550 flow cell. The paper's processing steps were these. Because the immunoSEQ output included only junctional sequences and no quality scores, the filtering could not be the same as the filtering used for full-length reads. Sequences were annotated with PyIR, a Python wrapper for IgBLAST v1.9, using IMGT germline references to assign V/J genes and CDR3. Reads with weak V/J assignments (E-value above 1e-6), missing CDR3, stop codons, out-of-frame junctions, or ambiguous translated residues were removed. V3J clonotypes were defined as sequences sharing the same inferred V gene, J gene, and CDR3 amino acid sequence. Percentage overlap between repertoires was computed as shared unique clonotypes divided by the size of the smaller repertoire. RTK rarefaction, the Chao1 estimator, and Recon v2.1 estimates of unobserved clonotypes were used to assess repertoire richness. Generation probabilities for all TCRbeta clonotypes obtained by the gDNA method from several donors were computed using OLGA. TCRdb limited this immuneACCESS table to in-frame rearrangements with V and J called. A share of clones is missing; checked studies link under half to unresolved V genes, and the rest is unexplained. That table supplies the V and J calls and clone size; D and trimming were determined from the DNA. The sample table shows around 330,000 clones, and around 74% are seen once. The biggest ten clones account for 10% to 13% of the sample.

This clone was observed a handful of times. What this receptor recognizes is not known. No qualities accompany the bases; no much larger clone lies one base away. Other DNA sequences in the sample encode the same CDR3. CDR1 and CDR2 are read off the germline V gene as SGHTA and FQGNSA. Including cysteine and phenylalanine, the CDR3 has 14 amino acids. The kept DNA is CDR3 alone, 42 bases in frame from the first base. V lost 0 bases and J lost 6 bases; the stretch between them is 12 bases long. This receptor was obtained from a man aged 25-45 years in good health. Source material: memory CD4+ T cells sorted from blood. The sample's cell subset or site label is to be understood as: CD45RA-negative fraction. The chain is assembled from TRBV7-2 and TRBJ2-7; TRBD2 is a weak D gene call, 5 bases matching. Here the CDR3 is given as CASSLAFRGSEQYF. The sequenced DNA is TGTGCCAGCAGCTTAGCGTTTCGAGGGTCCGAGCAGTACTTC.